This T cell receptor beta chain was sequenced during a study of long-term antiretroviral therapy in people with HIV (dated by TCRdb to 2021 to 2024). Background on the whole study: The earliest samples were collected approximately a decade before the 2015 WHO recommendation for immediate ART, a period when ART was typically delayed until CD4 counts fell. Whether ART initiation and durable HIV suppression were associated with changes in peripheral blood TRB repertoire composition and diversity was tested in a retrospective serial study. From some 30 adults with confirmed HIV infection, the cohort provided 192 cryopreserved PBMC samples, gathered serially across a mean of approximately six years (range 1-12). Of the approximately 30 participants with HIV, about a dozen were female. No cross-contamination during QIAcube processing was shown when test extractions of a monoclonal T-cell line were performed alongside about 30 polyclonal samples.

Inclusion was restricted to participants for whom at least one PBMC sample before ART initiation and at least two post-ART samples were available. All participants with HIV were treated in the United States of America. Before DNA extraction, cryopreserved samples containing about 0.9-11 million PBMC were thawed and washed. At the time of the earliest PBMC sample for each participant with HIV, ages ranged from about 20 to 54 years. Per participant, PBMC samples came from 1-4 timepoints prior to ART initiation and 2-8 timepoints following ART initiation, for a median of 7 samples. For every participant, serial HIV viral load, CD4+ T-cell count, ART history and demographic data were obtained. Genomic DNA was extracted from unsorted PBMC with a Qiagen kit on a QIAcube, processed in batches of 12 samples. This clone has a single count. The target of this receptor is not known. No base quality information exists; no much larger clone differs at one position.

The junction shows trimming of 5 bases on V and 6 bases on J, and the gene matches do not reach 5 bases of it. CDR3 length: 13 amino acids, cysteine to phenylalanine. The read is trimmed to its CDR3 DNA, 39 bases read in frame from base 1. The germline V gene (reference sequence) sets CDR1 to LNHNV and CDR2 to YYDKDF. The immunoSEQ hsTCRB v3.0 assay was used at survey level resolution to sequence the TRB variable region. TRB sequencing targeted a depth of roughly 35,000-55,000 T-cell genomes per sample. TRB libraries were pooled and sequenced on an Illumina MiSeq using a v3 150-cycle kit. The authors processed their data as follows. Repertoire analysis was performed in R inside a reproducible Nextflow workflow that covered QC, data transformation and analysis. LymphoSeq2, an R package for exploring AIRR-Seq data, was used to implement custom analyses. A few samples that produced fewer than 5000 total TRB sequences were removed, so 200 or so HIV repertoires were analyzed. Of the 188 retained HIV repertoires, about 60 were collected before and 120 to 130 after ART initiation. Each repertoire was downsampled to 5000 TRB nucleotide sequences, and summary statistics were averaged across 100 downsampling iterations. Only TRB sequences with CDR3 regions of at least seven amino acids were retained for analysis. A Shannon entropy-derived clonality score and the Gini coefficient were used to measure diversity. Repertoire networks linked the top 5000 CDR3 amino acid sequences whenever two sequences differed by an edit distance of one. For TRB CDR3 amino acid sequences, GLIPH2 was used to predict antigen specificity groups and MHC restriction. CDR3 amino acid sequences were matched against VDJdb and McPAS-TCR to flag known CMV, EBV, HIV or tissue antigen associations. Pre-ART, post-ART and control groups were compared with Wilcoxon signed-rank tests and Holm-Bonferroni correction. TCRdb limited this immuneACCESS table to in-frame rearrangements with V and J called. A share of clones is missing; checked studies link under half to unresolved V genes, and the rest is unexplained. From that table come the V and J calls and clone size; the DNA was used to work out D and trimming. Recorded for this sample are tens of thousands of clones; approximately 78% of them occurred a single time. The ten most abundant clones make up about 15% of the sample.

The investigation overall reported the following: Inferences about post-ART repertoire changes are limited because no data were available on ART adherence, viral resistance or therapy changes. CDR3 length ranges in HIV repertoires were narrower than in controls, and network structure suggested an antigen-experienced repertoire with only a slight naive shift after ART. Limited PBMC availability meant only the TCR beta chain was sequenced, without alpha chain pairing. At every time point, the repertoire was dominated by expanded TRB clones first identified before ART initiation, although this dominance fluctuated and, in many PLHIV, declined after ART. Unsorted PBMC were profiled instead of sorted CD4+ and CD8+ T cells because pre-ART samples had limited cell numbers. Starting ART was linked to a significant rise in TRB diversity, yet even with long-term ART the diversity remained significantly lower than in transplant donor controls. The samples span the years 2004 to 2017, and the ART regimens used at that time may not be as effective as current regimens.

The sequence came from a man aged 50 to 59 with HIV. The sequences come from unsorted PBMCs, collected 2.9 years after starting antiretroviral therapy. The chain is made from TRBV15 and TRBJ1-2, with 8 central nucleotides matching TRBD1. The DNA is as follows: TGTGCCACCAGCGCCGACAGGGGCAATGGCTACACCTTC. Translation gives CATSADRGNGYTF.